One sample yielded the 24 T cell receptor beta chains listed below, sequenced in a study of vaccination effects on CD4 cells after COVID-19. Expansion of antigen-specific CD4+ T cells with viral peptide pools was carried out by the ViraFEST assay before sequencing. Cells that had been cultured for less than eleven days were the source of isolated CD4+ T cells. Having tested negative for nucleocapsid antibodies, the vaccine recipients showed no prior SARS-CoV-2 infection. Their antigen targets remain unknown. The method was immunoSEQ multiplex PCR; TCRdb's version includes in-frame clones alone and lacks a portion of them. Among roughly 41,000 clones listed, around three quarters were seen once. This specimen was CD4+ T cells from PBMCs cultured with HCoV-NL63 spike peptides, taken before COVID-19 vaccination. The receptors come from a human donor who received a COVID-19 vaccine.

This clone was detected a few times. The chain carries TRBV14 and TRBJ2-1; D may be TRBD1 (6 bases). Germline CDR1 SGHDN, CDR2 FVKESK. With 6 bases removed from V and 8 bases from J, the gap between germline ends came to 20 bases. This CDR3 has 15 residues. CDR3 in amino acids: CASSPNARGGHEQFF. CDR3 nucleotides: TGTGCCAGCAGTCCTAACGCCAGGGGCGGGCATGAGCAGTTCTTC.

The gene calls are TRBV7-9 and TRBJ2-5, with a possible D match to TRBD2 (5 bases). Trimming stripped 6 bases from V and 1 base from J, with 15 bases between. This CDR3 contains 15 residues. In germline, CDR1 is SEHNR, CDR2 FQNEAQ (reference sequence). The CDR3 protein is CASRFTTGIQETQYF. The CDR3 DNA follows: TGTGCCAGCAGGTTTACGACCGGGATCCAAGAGACCCAGTACTTC.

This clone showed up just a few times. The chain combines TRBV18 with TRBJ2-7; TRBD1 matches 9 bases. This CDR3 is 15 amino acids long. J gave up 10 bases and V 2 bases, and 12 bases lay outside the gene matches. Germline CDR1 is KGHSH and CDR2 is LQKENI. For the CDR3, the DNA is TGTGCCAGCTCACCAAGGGGACAGGGAGGTTTGGAACAGTACGTC. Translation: CASSPRGQGGLEQYV.

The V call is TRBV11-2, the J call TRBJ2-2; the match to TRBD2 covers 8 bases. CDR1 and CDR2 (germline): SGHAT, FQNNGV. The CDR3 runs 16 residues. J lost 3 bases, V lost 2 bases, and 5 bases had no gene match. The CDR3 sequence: CASSLLAGGDTGELFF. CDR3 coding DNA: TGTGCCAGCAGCTTACTAGCGGGTGGGGACACCGGGGAGCTGTTTTTT.

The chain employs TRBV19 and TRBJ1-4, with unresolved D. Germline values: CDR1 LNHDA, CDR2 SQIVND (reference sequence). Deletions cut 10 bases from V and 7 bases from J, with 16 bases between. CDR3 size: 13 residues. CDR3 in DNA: TGTGCCACCACATGGGGTCGGGGTGAAAAACTGTTTTTT. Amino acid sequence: CATTWGRGEKLFF.

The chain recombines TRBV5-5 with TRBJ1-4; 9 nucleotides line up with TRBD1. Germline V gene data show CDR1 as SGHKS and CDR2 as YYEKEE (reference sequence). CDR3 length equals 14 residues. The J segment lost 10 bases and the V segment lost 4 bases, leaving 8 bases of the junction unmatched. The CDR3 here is CASSLGTGSGKLFF. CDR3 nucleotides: TGTGCCAGCAGCCTAGGGACAGGGTCTGGAAAACTGTTTTTT.

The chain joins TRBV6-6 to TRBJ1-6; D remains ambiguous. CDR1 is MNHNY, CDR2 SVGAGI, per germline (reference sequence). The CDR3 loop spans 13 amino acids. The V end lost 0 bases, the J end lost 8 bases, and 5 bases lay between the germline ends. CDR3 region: CASSYSEDSPLHF. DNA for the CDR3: TGTGCCAGCAGTTACTCGGAGGATTCACCCCTCCACTTT.

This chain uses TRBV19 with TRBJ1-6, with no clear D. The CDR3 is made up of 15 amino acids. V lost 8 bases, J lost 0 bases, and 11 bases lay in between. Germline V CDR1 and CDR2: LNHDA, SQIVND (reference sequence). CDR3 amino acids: CASQKWASYNSPLHF. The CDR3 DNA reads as TGTGCCAGTCAGAAATGGGCCTCCTATAATTCACCCCTCCACTTT.

The CDR3 DNA follows: TGTGCCAGTAGTATAGGGACAGTTAACACTGAAGCTTTCTTT. It is translated as CASSIGTVNTEAFF. This rearrangement joins TRBV19 to TRBJ1-1; weak D call: TRBD1 (6 bases). The germline V and J ends were trimmed by 1 base and 2 bases, with 8 bases remaining between them. Per germline, CDR1 LNHDA and CDR2 SQIVND (reference sequence). The CDR3 is 14 residues long.

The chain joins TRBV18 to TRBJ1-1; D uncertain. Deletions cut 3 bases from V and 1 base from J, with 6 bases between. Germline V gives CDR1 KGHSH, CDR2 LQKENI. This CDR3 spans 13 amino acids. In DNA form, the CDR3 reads TGTGCCAGCTCACCGACACGGAACACTGAAGCTTTCTTT. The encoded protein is CASSPTRNTEAFF.

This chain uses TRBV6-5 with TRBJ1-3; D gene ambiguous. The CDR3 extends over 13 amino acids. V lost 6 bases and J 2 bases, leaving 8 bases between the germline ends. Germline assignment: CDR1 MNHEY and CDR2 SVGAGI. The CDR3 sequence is CASSRETGNTIYF. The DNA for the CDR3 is TGTGCCAGCAGCCGGGAGACTGGAAACACCATATATTTT.

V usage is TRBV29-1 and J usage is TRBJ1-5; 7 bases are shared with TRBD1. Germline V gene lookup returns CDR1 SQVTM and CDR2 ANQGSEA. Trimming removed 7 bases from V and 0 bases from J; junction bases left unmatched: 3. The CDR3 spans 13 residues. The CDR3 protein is CSAGTDSNQPQHF. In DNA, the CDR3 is TGCAGCGCCGGGACAGATAGCAATCAGCCCCAGCATTTT.

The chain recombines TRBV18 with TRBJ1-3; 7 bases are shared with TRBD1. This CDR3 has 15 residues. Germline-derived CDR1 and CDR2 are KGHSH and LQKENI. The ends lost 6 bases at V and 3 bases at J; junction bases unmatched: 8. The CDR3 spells CASSPPGQIGNTIYF. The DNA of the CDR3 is TGTGCCAGCTCCCCGCCGGGACAGATTGGAAACACCATATATTTT.

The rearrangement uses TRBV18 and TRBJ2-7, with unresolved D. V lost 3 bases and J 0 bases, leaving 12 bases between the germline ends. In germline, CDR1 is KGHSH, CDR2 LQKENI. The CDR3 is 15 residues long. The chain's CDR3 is CASSPAAGSSYEQYV. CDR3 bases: TGTGCCAGCTCACCGGCGGCAGGAAGCTCCTACGAGCAGTACGTC.

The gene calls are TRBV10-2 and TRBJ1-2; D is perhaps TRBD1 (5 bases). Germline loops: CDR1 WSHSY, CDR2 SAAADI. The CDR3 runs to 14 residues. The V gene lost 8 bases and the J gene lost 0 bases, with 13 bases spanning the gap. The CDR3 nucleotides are TGCGCCAGCGGCGCAGGGCATTCTAACTATGGCTACACCTTC. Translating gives CASGAGHSNYGYTF.

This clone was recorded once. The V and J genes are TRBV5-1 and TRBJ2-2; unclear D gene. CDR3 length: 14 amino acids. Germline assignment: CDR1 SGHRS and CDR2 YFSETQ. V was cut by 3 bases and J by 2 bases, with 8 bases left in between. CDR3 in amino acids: CASSYNTNTGELFF. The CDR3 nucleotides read TGCGCCAGCAGCTATAATACTAACACCGGGGAGCTGTTTTTT.

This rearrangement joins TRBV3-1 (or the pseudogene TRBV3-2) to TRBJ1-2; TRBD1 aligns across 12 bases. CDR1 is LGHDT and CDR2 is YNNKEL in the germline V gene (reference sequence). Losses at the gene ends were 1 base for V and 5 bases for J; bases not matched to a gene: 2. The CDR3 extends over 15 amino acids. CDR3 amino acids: CASSQGDRGPYGYTF. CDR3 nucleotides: TGTGCCAGCAGCCAAGGGGACAGGGGGCCTTATGGCTACACCTTC.

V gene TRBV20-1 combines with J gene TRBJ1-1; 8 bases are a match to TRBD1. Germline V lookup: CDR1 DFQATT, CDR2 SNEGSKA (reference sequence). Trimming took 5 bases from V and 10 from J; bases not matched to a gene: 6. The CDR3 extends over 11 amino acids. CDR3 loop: CSALQGGLAFF. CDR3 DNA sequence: TGCAGTGCTTTACAGGGGGGGCTAGCTTTCTTT.

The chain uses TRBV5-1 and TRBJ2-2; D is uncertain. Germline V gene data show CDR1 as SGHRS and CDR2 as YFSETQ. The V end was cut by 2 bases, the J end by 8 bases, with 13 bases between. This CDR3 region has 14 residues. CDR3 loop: CASSFNPPPGELFF. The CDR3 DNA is TGCGCCAGCAGCTTCAACCCCCCCCCAGGGGAGCTGTTTTTT.

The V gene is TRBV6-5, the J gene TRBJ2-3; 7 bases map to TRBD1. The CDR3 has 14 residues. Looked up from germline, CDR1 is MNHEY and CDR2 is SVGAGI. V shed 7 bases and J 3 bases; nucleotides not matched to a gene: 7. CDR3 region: CASTLTGSTDTQYF. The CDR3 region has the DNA TGTGCCAGCACCTTGACAGGGAGTACAGATACGCAGTATTTT.

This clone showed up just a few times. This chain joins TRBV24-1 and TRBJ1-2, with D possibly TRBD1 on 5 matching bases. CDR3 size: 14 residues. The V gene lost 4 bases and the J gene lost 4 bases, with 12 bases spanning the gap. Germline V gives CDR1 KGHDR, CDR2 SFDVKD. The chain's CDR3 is CATSEGGVSYGYTF. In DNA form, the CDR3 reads TGTGCCACCAGTGAAGGAGGGGTTAGCTATGGCTACACCTTC.

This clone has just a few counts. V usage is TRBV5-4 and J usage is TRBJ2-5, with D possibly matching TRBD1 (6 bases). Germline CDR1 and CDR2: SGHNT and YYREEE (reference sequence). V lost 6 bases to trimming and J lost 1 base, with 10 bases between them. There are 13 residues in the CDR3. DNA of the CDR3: TGTGCCAGCACGCTGGACAGCCAAGAGACCCAGTACTTC. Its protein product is CASTLDSQETQYF.

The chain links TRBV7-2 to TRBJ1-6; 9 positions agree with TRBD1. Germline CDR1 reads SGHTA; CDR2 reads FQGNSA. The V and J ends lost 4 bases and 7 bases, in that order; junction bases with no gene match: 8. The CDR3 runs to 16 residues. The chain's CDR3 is CASSSRKQGANSPLHF. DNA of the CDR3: TGTGCCAGCAGCTCTCGAAAACAGGGGGCGAATTCACCCCTCCACTTT.

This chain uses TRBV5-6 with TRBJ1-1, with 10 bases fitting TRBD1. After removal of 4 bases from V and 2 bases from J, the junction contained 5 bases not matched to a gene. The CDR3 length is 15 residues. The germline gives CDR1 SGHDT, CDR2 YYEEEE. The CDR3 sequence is CASSGRDRGNTEAFF. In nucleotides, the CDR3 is TGTGCCAGCAGCGGAAGGGACAGGGGTAACACTGAAGCTTTCTTT. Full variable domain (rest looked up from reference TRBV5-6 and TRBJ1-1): DAGVTQSPTHLIKTRGQQVTLRCSPKSGHDTVSWYQQALGQGPQFIFQYYEEEERQRGNFPDRFSGHQFPNYSSELNVNALLLGDSALYLCASSGRDRGNTEAFFGQGTRLTVV.